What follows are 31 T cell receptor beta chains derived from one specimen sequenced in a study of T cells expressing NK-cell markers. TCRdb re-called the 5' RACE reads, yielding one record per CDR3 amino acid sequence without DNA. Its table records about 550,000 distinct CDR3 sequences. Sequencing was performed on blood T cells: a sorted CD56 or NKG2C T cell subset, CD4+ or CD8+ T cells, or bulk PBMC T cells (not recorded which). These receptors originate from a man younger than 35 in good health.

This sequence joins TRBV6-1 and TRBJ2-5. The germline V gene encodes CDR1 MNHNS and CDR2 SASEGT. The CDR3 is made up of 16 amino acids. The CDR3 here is CASRQTLATRQETQYF.

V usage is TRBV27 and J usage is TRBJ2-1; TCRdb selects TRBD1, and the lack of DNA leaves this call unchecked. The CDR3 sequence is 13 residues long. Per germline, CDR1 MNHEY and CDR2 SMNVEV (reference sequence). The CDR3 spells CASRQGQYNEQFF.

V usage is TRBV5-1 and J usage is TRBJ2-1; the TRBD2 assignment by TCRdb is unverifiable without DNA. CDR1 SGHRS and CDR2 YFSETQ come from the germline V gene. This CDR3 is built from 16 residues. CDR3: CASSWGTSDTGNEQFF. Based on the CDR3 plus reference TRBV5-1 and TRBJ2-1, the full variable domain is KAGVTQTPRYLIKTRGQQVTLSCSPISGHRSVSWYQQTPGQGLQFLFEYFSETQRNKGNFPGRFSGRQFSNSRSEMNVSTLELGDSALYLCASSWGTSDTGNEQFFGPGTRLTVL.

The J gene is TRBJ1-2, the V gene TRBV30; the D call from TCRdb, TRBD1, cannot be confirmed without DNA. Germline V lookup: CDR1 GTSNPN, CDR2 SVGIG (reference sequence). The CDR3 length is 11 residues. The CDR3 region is CAWGRGYGYTF.

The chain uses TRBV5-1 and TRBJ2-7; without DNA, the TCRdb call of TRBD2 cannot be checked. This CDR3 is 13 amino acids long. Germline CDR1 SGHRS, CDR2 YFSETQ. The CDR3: CASSPGLVYEQYF.

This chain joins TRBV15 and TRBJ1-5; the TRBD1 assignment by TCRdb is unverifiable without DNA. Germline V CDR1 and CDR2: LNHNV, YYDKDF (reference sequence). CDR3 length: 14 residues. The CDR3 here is CATSRDRGLQPQHF.

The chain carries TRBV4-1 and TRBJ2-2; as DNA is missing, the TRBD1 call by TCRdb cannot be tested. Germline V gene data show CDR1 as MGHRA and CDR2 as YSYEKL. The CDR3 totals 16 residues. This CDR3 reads CASSQAQGQNTGELFF.

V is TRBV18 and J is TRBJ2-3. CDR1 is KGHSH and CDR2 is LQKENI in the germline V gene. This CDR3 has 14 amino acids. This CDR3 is CASSPLQGVDTQYF.

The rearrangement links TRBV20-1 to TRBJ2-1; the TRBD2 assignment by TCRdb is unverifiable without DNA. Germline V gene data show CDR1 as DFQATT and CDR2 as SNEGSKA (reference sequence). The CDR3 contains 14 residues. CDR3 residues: CSASGGLATNEQFF.

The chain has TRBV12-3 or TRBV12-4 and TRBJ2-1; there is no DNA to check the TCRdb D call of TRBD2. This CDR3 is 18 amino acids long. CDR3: CASNGLAGELSSYNEQFF.

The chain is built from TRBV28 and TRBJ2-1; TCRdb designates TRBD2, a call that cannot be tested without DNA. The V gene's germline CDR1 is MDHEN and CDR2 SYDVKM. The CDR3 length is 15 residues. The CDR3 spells CASSSSTGLAGHQFF.

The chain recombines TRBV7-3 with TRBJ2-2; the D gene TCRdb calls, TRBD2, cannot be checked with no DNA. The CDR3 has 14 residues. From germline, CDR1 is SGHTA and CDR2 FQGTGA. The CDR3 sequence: CASSETSRTGELFF. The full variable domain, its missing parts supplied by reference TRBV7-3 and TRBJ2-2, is GAGVSQTPSNKVTEKGKYVELRCDPISGHTALYWYRQSLGQGPEFLIYFQGTGAADDSGLPNDRFFAVRPEGSVSTLKIQRTERGDSAVYLCASSETSRTGELFFGEGSRLTVL.

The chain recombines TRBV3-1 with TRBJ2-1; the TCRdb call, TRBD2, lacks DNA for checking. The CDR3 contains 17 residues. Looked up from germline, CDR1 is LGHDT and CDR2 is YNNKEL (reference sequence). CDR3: CASSQDPSRRGDNEQFF.

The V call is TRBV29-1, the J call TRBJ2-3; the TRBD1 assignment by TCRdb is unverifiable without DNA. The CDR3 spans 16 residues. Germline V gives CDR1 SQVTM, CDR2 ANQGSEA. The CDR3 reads CSVEGQNHQSTDTQYF.

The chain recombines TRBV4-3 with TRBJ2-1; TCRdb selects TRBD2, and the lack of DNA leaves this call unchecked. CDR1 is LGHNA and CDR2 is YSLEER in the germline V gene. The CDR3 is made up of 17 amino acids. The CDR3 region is CASSQGLGSGGYNEQFF.

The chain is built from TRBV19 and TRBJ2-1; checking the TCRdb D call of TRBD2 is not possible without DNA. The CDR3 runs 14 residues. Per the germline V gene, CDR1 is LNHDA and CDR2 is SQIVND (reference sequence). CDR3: CASRRASGINEQFF.

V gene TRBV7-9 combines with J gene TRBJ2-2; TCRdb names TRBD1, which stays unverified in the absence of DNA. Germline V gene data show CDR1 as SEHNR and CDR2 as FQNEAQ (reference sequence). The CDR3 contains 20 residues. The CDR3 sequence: CASSFSRGALTGARPGELFF.

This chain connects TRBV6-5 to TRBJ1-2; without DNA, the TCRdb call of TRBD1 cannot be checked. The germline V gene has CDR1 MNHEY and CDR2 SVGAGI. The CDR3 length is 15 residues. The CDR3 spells CASRAGTGVVYGYTF.

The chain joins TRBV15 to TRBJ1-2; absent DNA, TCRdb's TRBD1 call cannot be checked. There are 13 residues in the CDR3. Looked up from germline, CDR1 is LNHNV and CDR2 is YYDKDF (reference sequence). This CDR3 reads CATSRAPYWGYTF.

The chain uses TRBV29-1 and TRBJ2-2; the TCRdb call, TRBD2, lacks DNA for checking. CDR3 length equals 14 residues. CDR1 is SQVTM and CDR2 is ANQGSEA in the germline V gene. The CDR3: CSVRGPDNTGELFF.

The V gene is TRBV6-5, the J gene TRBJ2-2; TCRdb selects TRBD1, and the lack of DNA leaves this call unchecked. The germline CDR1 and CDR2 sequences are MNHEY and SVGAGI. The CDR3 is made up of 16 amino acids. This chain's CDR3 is CASTPPDSVNTGELFF.

The CDR3 spells CATSGRRQNTGELFF. This rearrangement joins TRBV3-1 to TRBJ2-2; the TRBD2 assignment by TCRdb is unverifiable without DNA. CDR3 length: 15 residues. Germline V CDR1 and CDR2: LGHDT, YNNKEL (reference sequence). Full variable domain (remainder filled in from reference TRBV3-1 and TRBJ2-2): DTAVSQTPKYLVTQMGNDKSIKCEQNLGHDTMYWYKQDSKKFLKIMFSYNNKELIINETVPNRFSPKSPDKAHLNLHINSLELGDSAVYFCATSGRRQNTGELFFGEGSRLTVL.

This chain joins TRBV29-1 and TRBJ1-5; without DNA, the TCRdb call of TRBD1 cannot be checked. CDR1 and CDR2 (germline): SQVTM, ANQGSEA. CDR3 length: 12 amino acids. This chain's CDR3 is CSAGTDNQPQHF.

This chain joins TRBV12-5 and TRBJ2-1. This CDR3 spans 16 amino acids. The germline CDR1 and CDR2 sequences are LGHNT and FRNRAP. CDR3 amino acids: CASGLEPGSSYNEQFF.

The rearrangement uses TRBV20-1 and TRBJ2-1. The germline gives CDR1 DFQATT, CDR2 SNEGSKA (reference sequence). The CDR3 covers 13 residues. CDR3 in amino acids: CSIGGTPYNEQFF.

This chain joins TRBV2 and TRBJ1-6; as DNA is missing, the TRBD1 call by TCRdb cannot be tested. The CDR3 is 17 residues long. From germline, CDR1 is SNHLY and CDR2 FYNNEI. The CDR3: CASSEAGPGQGNSPLHF.

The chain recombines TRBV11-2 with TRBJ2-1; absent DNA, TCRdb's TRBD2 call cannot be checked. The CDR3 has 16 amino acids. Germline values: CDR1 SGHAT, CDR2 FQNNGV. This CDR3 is CASSSLAGNSYNEQFF.

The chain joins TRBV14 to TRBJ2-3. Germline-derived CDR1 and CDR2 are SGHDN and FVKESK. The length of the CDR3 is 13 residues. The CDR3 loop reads CASSQGLGFTQYF. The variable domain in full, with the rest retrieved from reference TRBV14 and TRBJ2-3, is EAGVTQFPSHSVIEKGQTVTLRCDPISGHDNLYWYRRVMGKEIKFLLHFVKESKQDESGMPNNRFLAERTGGTYSTLKVQPAELEDSGVYFCASSQGLGFTQYFGPGTRLTVL.

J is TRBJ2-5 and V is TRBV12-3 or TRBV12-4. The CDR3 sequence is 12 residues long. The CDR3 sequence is CASRSPRGTQYF.

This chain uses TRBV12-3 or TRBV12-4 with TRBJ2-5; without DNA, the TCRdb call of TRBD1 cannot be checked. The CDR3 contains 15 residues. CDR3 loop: CASSLPVGDGETQYF.

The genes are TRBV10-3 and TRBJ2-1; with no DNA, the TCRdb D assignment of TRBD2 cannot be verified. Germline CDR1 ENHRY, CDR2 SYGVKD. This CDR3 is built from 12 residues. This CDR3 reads CAISQREDEQFF.